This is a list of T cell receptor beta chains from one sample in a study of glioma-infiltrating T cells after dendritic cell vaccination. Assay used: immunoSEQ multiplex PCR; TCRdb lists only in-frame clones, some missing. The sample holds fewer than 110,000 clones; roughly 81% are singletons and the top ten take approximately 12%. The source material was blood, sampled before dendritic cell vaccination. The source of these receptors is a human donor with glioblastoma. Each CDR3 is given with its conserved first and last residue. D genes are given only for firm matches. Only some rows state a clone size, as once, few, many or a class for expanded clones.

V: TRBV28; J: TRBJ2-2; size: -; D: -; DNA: TGTGCCAGCAGTTTGTTGGGGGCATCGAACACCGGGGAGCTGTTTTTT; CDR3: CASSLLGASNTGELFF
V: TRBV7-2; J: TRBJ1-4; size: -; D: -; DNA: TGTGCCAGCAGCTTAGCGCGGGGGGCCTGGGAAAAACTGTTTTTT; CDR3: CASSLARGAWEKLFF
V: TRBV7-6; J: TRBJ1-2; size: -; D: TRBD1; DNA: TGTGCCAGCAGCTTAGTACAGGGGGTGGATGGCTACACCTTC; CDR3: CASSLVQGVDGYTF
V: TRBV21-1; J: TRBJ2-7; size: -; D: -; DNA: TGTGCCAGCAGCCGAAGCTCTCGGGGATTCACCTACGAGCAGTACTTC; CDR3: CASSRSSRGFTYEQYF
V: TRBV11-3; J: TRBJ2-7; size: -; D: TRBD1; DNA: TGTGCCAGCAGTGGGCACCGGGACAGGGGTTACGAGCAGTACTTC; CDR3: CASSGHRDRGYEQYF
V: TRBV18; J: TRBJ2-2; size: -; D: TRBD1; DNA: TGTGCCAGCTCACCGCCGGGACAGGGGGCGACCGGGGAGCTGTTTTTT; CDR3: CASSPPGQGATGELFF
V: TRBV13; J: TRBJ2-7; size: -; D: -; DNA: TGTGCCAGCAGCCGAGTACAGGTTAGCTCCTACGAGCAGTACTTC; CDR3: CASSRVQVSSYEQYF
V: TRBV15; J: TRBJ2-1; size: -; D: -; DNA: TGTGCCACCAGCACACCTCGGACATCCTACAATGAGCAGTTCTTC; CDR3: CATSTPRTSYNEQFF
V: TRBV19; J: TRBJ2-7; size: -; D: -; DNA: TGTGCCAGTAGTATCTTTGGCAGGGGAAGATACGAGCAGTACTTC; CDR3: CASSIFGRGRYEQYF
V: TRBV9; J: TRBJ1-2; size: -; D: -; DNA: TGTGCCAGCAGCTTACTACGAGGGAACTATGGCTACACCTTC; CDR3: CASSLLRGNYGYTF
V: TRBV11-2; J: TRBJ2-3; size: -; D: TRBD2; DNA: TGTGCCAGCAGCTTAACCGGGACTACGACAGATACGCAGTATTTT; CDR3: CASSLTGTTTDTQYF
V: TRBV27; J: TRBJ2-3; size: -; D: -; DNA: TGTGCCAGCCGTTCTTTCACAGGTACGCAGTATTTT; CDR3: CASRSFTGTQYF
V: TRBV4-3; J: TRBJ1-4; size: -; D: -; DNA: TGCGCCAGCAGCCGGACCTCGCGGGCTGAAAAACTGTTTTTT; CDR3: CASSRTSRAEKLFF
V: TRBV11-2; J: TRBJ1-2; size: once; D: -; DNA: TGTGCCAGCAGCTTGAGGGCCGGAGCTAACTATGGCTACACCTTC; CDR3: CASSLRAGANYGYTF
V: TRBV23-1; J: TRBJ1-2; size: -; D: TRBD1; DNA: TGCGCCAGCAGGAAAAACAGGGGGCCGAACTATGGCTACACCTTC; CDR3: CASRKNRGPNYGYTF
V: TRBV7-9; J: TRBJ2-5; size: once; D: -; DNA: TGTGCCAGCAGCCAAGTAACTTCCCAAGAGACCCAGTACTTC; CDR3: CASSQVTSQETQYF